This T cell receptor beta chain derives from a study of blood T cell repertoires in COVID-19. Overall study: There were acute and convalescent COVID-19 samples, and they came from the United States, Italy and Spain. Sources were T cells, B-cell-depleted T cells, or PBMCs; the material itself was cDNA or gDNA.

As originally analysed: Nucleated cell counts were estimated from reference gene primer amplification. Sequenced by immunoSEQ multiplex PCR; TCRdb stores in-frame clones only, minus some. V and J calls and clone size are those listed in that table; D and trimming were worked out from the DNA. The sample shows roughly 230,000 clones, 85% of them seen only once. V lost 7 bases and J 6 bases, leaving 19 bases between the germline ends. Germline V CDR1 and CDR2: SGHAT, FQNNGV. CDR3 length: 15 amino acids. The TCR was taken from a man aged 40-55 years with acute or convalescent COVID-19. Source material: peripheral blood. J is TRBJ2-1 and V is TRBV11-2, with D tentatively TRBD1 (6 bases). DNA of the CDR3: TGTGCCAGCATCAAGGACAGTTGGAAGGGCAATGAGCAGTTCTTC. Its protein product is CASIKDSWKGNEQFF.